The source of this T cell receptor beta chain is a study of T-cell reconstitution after alpha-beta-depleted transplantation in children. The V gene lost 4 bases and the J gene lost 5 bases, with 6 bases spanning the gap. The length of the CDR3 is 11 residues. Germline lookup yields CDR1 MNHNY and CDR2 SVGAGI (reference sequence). Molecular barcoding with unique molecular identifiers was used for the TCRbeta library. TCRdb re-called the PCR reads through MiXCR, storing one row per CDR3 protein. Seen here are around 480,000 distinct CDR3 sequences, about 30% observed once, and the top ten hold around 2.4%.

Here the sequenced sample was PBMCs from the stem cell graft donor, taken from the stem cell graft. The TCR comes from a human donor who donated a stem cell graft to a child with aplastic anemia. This sequence joins TRBV6-6 and TRBJ2-7, with D hard to call. The CDR3 loop reads CASSFTDEQYF. The CDR3 nucleotides are TGTGCCAGCAGTTTCACAGACGAGCAGTACTTC.